This entry features one TCR beta chain sequence. The PCR employed 60 Vbeta primers together with 13 Jbeta primers. Clones were sequenced by immunoSEQ multiplex PCR, and TCRdb holds only the in-frame ones, with some missing. The repertoire holds about 180,000 clones, with roughly four fifths as singletons. The data stem from a study of cytomegalovirus exposure and HLA in healthy donors. The CDR3 is 14 residues long. V lost 0 bases and J lost 6; bases outside the gene matches: 8. The germline V gene encodes CDR1 SQVTM and CDR2 ANQGSEA. The chain links TRBV29-1 to TRBJ2-7, with 7 nucleotides matching TRBD2. Sequenced: PBMCs. This sequence was found in a woman under 40 in good health and CMV-seronegative. The CDR3: CSVEDPREGGEQYF. In nucleotides, the CDR3 is TGCAGCGTTGAAGATCCTAGGGAGGGCGGCGAGCAGTACTTC.